This TCR beta chain comes out of a study of cytotoxic CD8 clonotypes in ibrutinib-treated CLL. Clones were sequenced by immunoSEQ multiplex PCR, and TCRdb holds only the in-frame ones, with some missing. This sample has some 140,000 clones, with less than 95% found just once. Trimming took off 5 bases at V and 0 bases at J, with 14 bases between the two ends. The CDR3 extends over 15 amino acids. Germline V gene lookup returns CDR1 SEHNR and CDR2 FQNEAQ (reference sequence). This rearrangement joins TRBV7-9 to TRBJ2-7; D gene uncertain. Material: PBMCs, obtained after 12 months of ibrutinib treatment. The sequence was collected from a human donor with chronic lymphocytic leukemia. CDR3 nucleotide sequence: TGTGCCAGCAGCCACGGTCTTCTTAGCTCCTACGAGCAGTACTTC. Protein sequence: CASSHGLLSSYEQYF.